The 18 T cell receptor beta chains below were found in one sample sequenced in a study of cytomegalovirus exposure and HLA in healthy donors. The data were produced by immunoSEQ multiplex PCR, yet TCRdb's version contains in-frame clones alone and is incomplete. Among approximately 73,000 clones listed, about 95% were seen once. The sequenced sample was PBMCs. These receptors were collected from a young man in good health and CMV-seronegative.

The chain couples TRBV30 to TRBJ1-1, with a weak D call TRBD1 (5 bases). V was cut by 7 bases and J by 1 base, with 10 bases left in between. There are 12 residues in the CDR3. CDR1 and CDR2 (germline): GTSNPN, SVGIG (reference sequence). The CDR3 reads CAYSTGNTEAFF. CDR3 sequence (DNA): TGTGCCTATTCCACAGGGAACACTGAAGCTTTCTTT.

The chain has TRBV27 and TRBJ2-1, with TRBD1 as a possible D gene (6 bases). V lost 5 bases and J lost 8, with 19 bases in between. This CDR3 is 15 amino acids long. Germline CDR1 is MNHEY and CDR2 is SMNVEV (reference sequence). CDR3 DNA sequence: TGTGCCAGCAGTCCCGGGACAAGTCCTTGGGATGAGCAGTTCTTC. Encoded protein: CASSPGTSPWDEQFF.

The chain uses TRBV5-4 and TRBJ1-2; 8 bases line up with TRBD1. V dropped 0 bases and J dropped 5; count of bases not matched to a gene: 12. The CDR3 covers 17 residues. Germline V lookup: CDR1 SGHNT, CDR2 YYREEE (reference sequence). The CDR3 is CASSLEDRVSLKYGYTF. CDR3 nucleotide sequence: TGTGCCAGCAGCTTGGAGGACAGGGTATCCCTTAAGTATGGCTACACCTTC.

The chain recombines TRBV18 with TRBJ2-7; possible D gene TRBD1, 5 bases. V was trimmed by 3 bases and J by 2 bases, leaving 14 bases between them. Germline-derived CDR1 and CDR2 are KGHSH and LQKENI. The CDR3 totals 15 residues. The CDR3 sequence: CASSPTQGSPYEQYF. CDR3 in DNA: TGTGCCAGCTCACCGACCCAGGGCTCTCCCTACGAGCAGTACTTC.

The CDR3 sequence is CASSLDPGTYNEQFF. The CDR3 DNA sequence: TGTGCCAGCAGCTTAGACCCCGGGACCTACAATGAGCAGTTCTTC. This chain connects TRBV7-9 to TRBJ2-1; tentatively, D is TRBD2 (5 bases). Trimming took 1 base from V and 2 from J, leaving 9 bases between them. Germline-derived CDR1 and CDR2 are SEHNR and FQNEAQ (reference sequence). The CDR3 has 15 amino acids. Full variable domain (remainder filled in from reference TRBV7-9 and TRBJ2-1): DTGVSQNPRHKITKRGQNVTFRCDPISEHNRLYWYRQTLGQGPEFLTYFQNEAQLEKSRLLSDRFSAERPKGSFSTLEIQRTEQGDSAMYLCASSLDPGTYNEQFFGPGTRLTVL.

This clone appeared a single time. The chain carries TRBV19 and TRBJ1-2, with D possibly being TRBD1 (6 bases). Between the trimmed V and J ends, which lost 3 bases and 9 bases, there was a span of 26 bases. The length of the CDR3 is 17 residues. CDR1 and CDR2 from the germline V gene are LNHDA and SQIVND (reference sequence). This CDR3 reads CASSMYRRDTTFMSYTF. CDR3 nucleotide sequence: TGTGCCAGTAGTATGTATCGCAGGGACACCACTTTTATGAGCTACACCTTC.

For the CDR3, the DNA is TGTGCCAGCAGCCTCACGGGGGGCCCCTACAATGAGCAGTTCTTC. This encodes CASSLTGGPYNEQFF. The V and J genes are TRBV7-3 and TRBJ2-1, with a weak D call TRBD2 (7 bases). The CDR3 is 15 residues long. The ends were cut back, 5 bases at V and 2 bases at J, with 13 bases in the middle. CDR1 is SGHTA and CDR2 is FQGTGA in the germline V gene.

The chain is built from TRBV19 and TRBJ1-3, with D possibly matching TRBD1 (5 bases). Germline V lookup: CDR1 LNHDA, CDR2 SQIVND (reference sequence). The V end lost 6 bases, the J end lost 0 bases, and 15 bases lay between the germline ends. This CDR3 has 16 amino acids. The CDR3 loop reads CASRKSGLSSGNTIYF. The CDR3 DNA reads TGTGCCAGTAGGAAATCGGGACTTAGCTCTGGAAACACCATATATTTT.

The chain carries TRBV7-9 and TRBJ1-5; D is possibly TRBD1 (6 bases). Trimming pared 0 bases from V and 9 bases from J, leaving 18 bases between. Germline V CDR1 and CDR2: SEHNR, FQNEAQ (reference sequence). The CDR3 spans 16 residues. The CDR3 sequence is CASSLAGAAPVGPQHF. CDR3 nucleotide sequence: TGTGCCAGCAGCTTAGCGGGGGCGGCCCCAGTAGGGCCCCAGCATTTT.

This clone was seen a single time. The V and J genes are TRBV6-8 and TRBJ2-4; D might be TRBD2 (7 bases). Germline V gene data show CDR1 as MNHGY and CDR2 as SAAAGT. This CDR3 spans 13 amino acids. V was shortened by 8 bases and J by 10 bases, with 18 bases between the two germline ends. The CDR3 sequence: CASFRGGSAIQYF. In DNA, the CDR3 is TGTGCCAGCTTTAGGGGGGGTTCGGCTATTCAGTACTTC.

V gene TRBV2 combines with J gene TRBJ2-7, with D possibly TRBD2 on 5 matching bases. CDR3 length: 14 amino acids. Germline lookup yields CDR1 SNHLY and CDR2 FYNNEI. V dropped 3 bases and J dropped 3 bases, with 12 bases sitting between them. The CDR3, as DNA: TGTGCCAGCAGTGAGGAGGATCAAAGCTACGAGCAGTACTTC. Encoded protein: CASSEEDQSYEQYF.

The rearrangement links TRBV19 to TRBJ1-3; D remains unclear. This CDR3 spans 14 amino acids. Germline loops: CDR1 LNHDA, CDR2 SQIVND (reference sequence). The V and J ends lost 4 bases and 5 bases respectively, with 12 bases between them. The CDR3 is CASSSGQLRNTIYF. The CDR3 DNA is TGTGCCAGTAGTAGCGGGCAGTTAAGAAACACCATATATTTT.

The chain links TRBV15 to TRBJ1-4; 7 positions agree with TRBD1. The CDR3 sequence is 15 residues long. Trimming cost V 4 bases and J 8 bases; bases outside gene matches: 10. Per the germline V gene, CDR1 is LNHNV and CDR2 is YYDKDF (reference sequence). Written as DNA, the CDR3 is TGTGCCACCAGCAAGGACAGGAGGAGTGAGGAAAAACTGTTTTTT. Protein product: CATSKDRRSEEKLFF.

In nucleotides, the CDR3 is TGTGCCAGCAGCTCGAGTTATAATTCACCCCTCCACTTT. It encodes CASSSSYNSPLHF. The chain recombines TRBV11-2 with TRBJ1-6; D gene unclear. Trimming stripped 4 bases from V and 4 bases from J, with 5 bases between. CDR1 and CDR2 (germline): SGHAT, FQNNGV. This CDR3 comprises 13 residues.

The CDR3: CASRGQRTYEQYF. CDR3 DNA sequence: TGTGCCAGCAGGGGACAGAGGACCTACGAGCAGTACTTC. This sequence joins TRBV27 and TRBJ2-7; 7 nucleotides agree with TRBD1. This CDR3 comprises 13 residues. V trimming: 6 bases; J trimming: 2 bases; junction bases outside the gene matches: 4. Germline lookup yields CDR1 MNHEY and CDR2 SMNVEV (reference sequence).

This sequence joins TRBV12-5 and TRBJ2-1, with 8 nucleotides matching TRBD1. This CDR3 is built from 14 residues. Looked up from germline, CDR1 is LGHNT and CDR2 is FRNRAP. V lost 6 bases, J lost 5 bases, and 6 bases stayed unmatched. CDR3 protein: CASGLGGQDNEQFF. The CDR3 DNA is TGTGCTAGTGGACTCGGGGGACAGGACAATGAGCAGTTCTTC.

This chain links TRBV12-2 with TRBJ2-5; the D call of TRBD2 is as the table states it, not checked on the DNA. TRBV12-2 is a documented pseudogene. This CDR3 comprises 17 residues. CDR3: CASRLAGTSGNPETQYF. The CDR3 DNA sequence: TGTGCAAGTCGCTTAGCCGGAACTAGCGGGAACCCAGAGACCCAGTACTTC.

The V call is TRBV15, the J call TRBJ1-1, with TRBD1 as a possible D gene (6 bases). The CDR3 runs 13 residues. In germline, CDR1 is LNHNV, CDR2 YYDKDF (reference sequence). Trimming shortened V by 3 bases and J by 5 bases, and 10 bases separated the two germline ends. The CDR3 region has the DNA TGTGCCACCAGCAGCCTCACAGGGACTGAAGCTTTCTTT. Protein: CATSSLTGTEAFF. Variable domain in full (rest from reference TRBV15 and TRBJ1-1): DAMVIQNPRYQVTQFGKPVTLSCSQTLNHNVMYWYQQKSSQAPKLLFHYYDKDFNNEADTPDNFQSRRPNTSFCFLDIRSPGLGDTAMYLCATSSLTGTEAFFGQGTRLTVV.